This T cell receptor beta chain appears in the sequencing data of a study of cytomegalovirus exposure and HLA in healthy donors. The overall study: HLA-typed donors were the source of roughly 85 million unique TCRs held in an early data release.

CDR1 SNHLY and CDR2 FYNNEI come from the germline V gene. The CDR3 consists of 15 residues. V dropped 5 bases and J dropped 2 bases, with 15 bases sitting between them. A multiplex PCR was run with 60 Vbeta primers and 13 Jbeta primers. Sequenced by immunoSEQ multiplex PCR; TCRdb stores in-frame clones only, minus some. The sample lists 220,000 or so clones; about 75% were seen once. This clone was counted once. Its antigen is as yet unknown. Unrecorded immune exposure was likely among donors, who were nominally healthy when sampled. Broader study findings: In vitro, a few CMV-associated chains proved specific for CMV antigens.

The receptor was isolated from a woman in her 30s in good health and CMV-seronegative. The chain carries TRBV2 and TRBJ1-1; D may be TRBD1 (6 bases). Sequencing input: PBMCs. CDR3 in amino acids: CASSRDTSKNTEAFF. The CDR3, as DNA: TGTGCCAGCAGTCGGGACACCTCAAAAAACACTGAAGCTTTCTTT.